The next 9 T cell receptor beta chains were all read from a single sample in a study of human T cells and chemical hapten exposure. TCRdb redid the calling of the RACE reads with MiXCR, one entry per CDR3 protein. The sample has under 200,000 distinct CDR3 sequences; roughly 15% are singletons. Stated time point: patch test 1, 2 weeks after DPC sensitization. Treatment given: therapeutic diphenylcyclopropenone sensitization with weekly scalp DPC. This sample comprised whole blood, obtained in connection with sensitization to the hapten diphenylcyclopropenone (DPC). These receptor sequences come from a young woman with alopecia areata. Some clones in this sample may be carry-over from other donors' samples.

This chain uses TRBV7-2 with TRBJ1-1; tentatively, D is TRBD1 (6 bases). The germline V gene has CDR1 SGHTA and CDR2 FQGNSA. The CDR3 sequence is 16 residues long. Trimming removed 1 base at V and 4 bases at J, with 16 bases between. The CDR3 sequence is CASSLDGGRWGTEAFF. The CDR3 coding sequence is TGTGCCAGCAGCTTAGACGGGGGGCGCTGGGGCACTGAAGCTTTCTTT.

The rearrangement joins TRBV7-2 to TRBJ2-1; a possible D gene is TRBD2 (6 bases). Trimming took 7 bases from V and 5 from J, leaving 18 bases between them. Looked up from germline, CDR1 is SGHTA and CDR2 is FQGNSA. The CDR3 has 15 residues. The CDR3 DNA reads TGTGCCAGCAAGGTAAGGGGAGGTTTCGACAATGAGCAGTTCTTC. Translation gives CASKVRGGFDNEQFF.

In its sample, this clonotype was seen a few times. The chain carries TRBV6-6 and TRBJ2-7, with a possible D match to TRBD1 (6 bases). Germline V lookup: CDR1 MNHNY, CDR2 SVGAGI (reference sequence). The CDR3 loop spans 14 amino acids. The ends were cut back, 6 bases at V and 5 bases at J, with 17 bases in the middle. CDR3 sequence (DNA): TGTGCCAGCAGACTTGACAGGACCGGGAACGAGCAGTACTTC. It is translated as CASRLDRTGNEQYF.

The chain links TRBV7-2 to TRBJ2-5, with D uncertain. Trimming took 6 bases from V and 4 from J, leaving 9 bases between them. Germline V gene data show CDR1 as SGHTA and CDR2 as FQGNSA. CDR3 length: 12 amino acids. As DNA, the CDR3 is TGTGCCAGCAGGTTATTTGCAGAGACCCAGTACTTC. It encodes CASRLFAETQYF.

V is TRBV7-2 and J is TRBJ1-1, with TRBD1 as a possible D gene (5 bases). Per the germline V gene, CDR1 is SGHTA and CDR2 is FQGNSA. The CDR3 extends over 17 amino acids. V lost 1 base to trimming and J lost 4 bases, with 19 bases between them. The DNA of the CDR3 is TGTGCCAGCAGCTTAGGTTACAGGCGGTTAAAGAGCACTGAAGCTTTCTTT. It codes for CASSLGYRRLKSTEAFF.

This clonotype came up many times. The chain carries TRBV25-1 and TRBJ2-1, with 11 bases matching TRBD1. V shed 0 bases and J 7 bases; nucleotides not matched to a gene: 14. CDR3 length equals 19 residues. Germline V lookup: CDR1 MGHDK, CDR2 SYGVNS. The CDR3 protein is CASSEYGNIGQGARNEQFF. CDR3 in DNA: TGTGCCAGCAGTGAATATGGGAATATAGGACAGGGGGCTCGAAATGAGCAGTTCTTC. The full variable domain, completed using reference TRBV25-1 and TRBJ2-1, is EADIYQTPRYLVIGTGKKITLECSQTMGHDKMYWYQQDPGMELHLIHYSYGVNSTEKGDLSSESTVSRIRTEHFPLTLESARPSHTSQYLCASSEYGNIGQGARNEQFFGPGTRLTVL.

CDR3 in DNA: TGTGCCAGCAAGGGACCGGATAATTCACCCCTCCACTTT. Translation gives CASKGPDNSPLHF. V gene TRBV2 combines with J gene TRBJ1-6, with a tentative D call TRBD1 (5 bases). The CDR3 spans 13 residues. The V gene lost 7 bases and the J gene lost 5 bases, with 9 bases spanning the gap. Germline CDR1 reads SNHLY; CDR2 reads FYNNEI.

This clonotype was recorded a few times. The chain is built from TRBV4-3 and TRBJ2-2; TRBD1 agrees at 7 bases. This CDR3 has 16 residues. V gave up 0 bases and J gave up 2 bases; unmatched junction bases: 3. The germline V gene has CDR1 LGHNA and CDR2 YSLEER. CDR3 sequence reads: CASSQDGTVNTGELFF. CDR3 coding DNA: TGCGCCAGCAGCCAAGATGGGACAGTTAACACCGGGGAGCTGTTTTTT.

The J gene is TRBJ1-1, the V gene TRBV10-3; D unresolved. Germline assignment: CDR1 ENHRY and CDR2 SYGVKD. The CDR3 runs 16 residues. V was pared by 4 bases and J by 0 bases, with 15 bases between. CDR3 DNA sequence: TGTGCCATCAGTGCTCCGGGCGGATCTATGAACACTGAAGCTTTCTTT. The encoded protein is CAISAPGGSMNTEAFF.